This entry concerns a single TCR beta chain. The antigen remains undetermined. The isolated RNA, all of it, was reverse transcribed, so expressed TCRB transcripts were what got sequenced. Libraries were prepared by immunoSEQ multiplex PCR; TCRdb keeps only in-frame clonotypes and omits some of them. The sample carries 150,000 to 200,000 clones, approximately 8.8% recorded once. Trimming removed 4 bases from V and 0 bases from J, with 10 bases in between. The CDR3 sequence is 15 residues long. Germline V gene sequence: CDR1 SNHLY, CDR2 FYNNEI. The data were taken from a study of beta chain features in type 1 diabetes. Study-level findings and limits: The naive, central memory and Treg TCRB repertoires looked more alike in patients than they did in healthy donors. An over-representation of cells with high TCR expression could result from cDNA sequencing. Researchers report that Type 1 diabetes patients had moderately but significantly shorter TCRB CDR3s across all four CD4+ subsets.

The genes are TRBV2 and TRBJ2-1, with a possible D match to TRBD2 (6 bases). The receptor was isolated from a woman under 40 with type 1 diabetes. The sequencing sample was made of central memory CD4+ T cells from blood. The DNA of the CDR3 is TGTGCCAGCAGTGTAGGGAGGAGCTCCTACAATGAGCAGTTCTTC. Translation gives CASSVGRSSYNEQFF.